A single sample gave rise to the 17 T cell receptor beta chains below, sequenced in a study of tumor-infiltrating lymphocytes in primary liver carcinoma. The roughly 18-34 mg bulk tissue piece was not sorted before simultaneous RNA and DNA extraction. TCR beta cDNA was reverse-transcribed from about 500 ng of total RNA. The reaction used a constant-region primer and ProtoScript II reverse transcriptase. It was through three nested multiplex PCR rounds of slightly modified ARM-PCR that TCR beta libraries arose. With TRBV1-TRBV30 forward primers and a C-beta reverse primer, the first two PCR rounds were run for around 11 cycles each. One entry per CDR3 protein results from TCRdb running MiXCR on the multiplex PCR reads. The sample yields 95,000 to 150,000 distinct CDR3 sequences, roughly 69% seen once. The sample was liver tumor tissue from sampling region 1. Subset meaning: tumor region T1, superior pole. These TCRs come from a woman aged 55-75 years with primary liver carcinoma and hepatitis B virus infection.

The V call is TRBV4-2, the J call TRBJ2-7, with D unclear. Trimming shortened V by 1 base and J by 6 bases, and 13 bases separated the two germline ends. This CDR3 region has 14 residues. Germline V CDR1 and CDR2: LGHNA, YNFKEQ. CDR3 residues: CASSQVVSGGEQYF. In DNA, the CDR3 is TGTGCCAGCAGCCAAGTTGTATCCGGTGGCGAGCAGTACTTC.

As to this clonotype: This sequence may be a read error, since a much larger clone differs from it by one base. The chain combines TRBV6-6 with TRBJ2-6, with a weak D call TRBD2 (6 bases). Germline V gene sequence: CDR1 MNHNY, CDR2 SVGAGI (reference sequence). The CDR3 covers 16 residues. Trimming cost V 10 bases and J 2 bases, with 18 bases left between them. The CDR3 DNA is TGTGCCATAGTGGTGGGAGGTGACGCTGGGGCCAACGTCCTGACTTTC. This codes for CAIVVGGDAGANVLTF.

This clonotype was seen a few times. The chain employs TRBV11-2 and TRBJ1-2; the D is unclear. There are 12 residues in the CDR3. The germline V and J ends were trimmed by 7 bases and 8 bases, with 14 bases remaining between them. CDR1 is SGHAT, CDR2 FQNNGV, per germline. CDR3 sequence: CASNRGQSGYTF. The CDR3 DNA reads as TGTGCCAGCAACCGCGGCCAATCCGGCTACACCTTC.

The gene calls are TRBV5-1 and TRBJ2-3; TRBD2 agrees at 10 bases. The CDR3 extends over 15 amino acids. Trimming took 6 bases from V and 4 from J; bases not matched to a gene: 8. Germline V CDR1 and CDR2: SGHRS, YFSETQ. The CDR3 here is CASNSGLAGADTQYF. CDR3 DNA: TGCGCCAGCAACTCGGGGCTAGCGGGAGCAGATACGCAGTATTTT.

On this clonotype: As the CDR3 is not closed by the conserved phenylalanine or tryptophan, this likely results from a read error. The chain is built from TRBV28 and TRBJ1-1, with a tentative D call TRBD1 (6 bases). This CDR3 is built from 14 residues. Germline V lookup: CDR1 MDHEN, CDR2 SYDVKM. The CDR3 here is CASSFRLRDTEAFS. CDR3 nucleotides: TGTGCCAGCAGTTTCCGGTTAAGGGACACTGAGGCTTTCTCT.

The chain couples TRBV10-3 to TRBJ2-7; D gene uncertain. The CDR3 extends over 12 amino acids. Germline V gene lookup returns CDR1 ENHRY and CDR2 SYGVKD. The V and J ends lost 7 bases and 2 bases respectively, with 9 bases between them. DNA of the CDR3: TGTGCCATCATTGACAACCCCTACGAGCAGTACTTC. This encodes CAIIDNPYEQYF.

The gene calls are TRBV11-2 and TRBJ2-2, with D possibly matching TRBD2 (6 bases). The length of the CDR3 is 15 residues. Trimming left V 7 bases short and J 6 bases short, with 18 bases between. CDR1 and CDR2 from the germline V gene are SGHAT and FQNNGV. The CDR3 loop is CASTSWPSVAGELFF. The CDR3 nucleotides are TGTGCCAGCACCTCATGGCCTAGCGTAGCCGGGGAGCTGTTTTTT.

This rearrangement joins TRBV28 to TRBJ2-3; 7 bases line up with TRBD1. CDR3 length equals 16 residues. CDR1 MDHEN and CDR2 SYDVKM come from the germline V gene. Trimming removed 4 bases from V and 4 bases from J; junction bases left unmatched: 11. The CDR3 sequence is CASSSPAMTGSDTQYF. CDR3 DNA: TGTGCCAGCAGTTCCCCCGCTATGACAGGGTCAGATACGCAGTATTTT. Supplemented by reference TRBV28 and TRBJ2-3, the full variable domain reads DVKVTQSSRYLVKRTGEKVFLECVQDMDHENMFWYRQDPGLGLRLIYFSYDVKMKEKGDIPEGYSVSREKKERFSLILESASTNQTSMYLCASSSPAMTGSDTQYFGPGTRLTVL.

This clonotype was recorded at least ten times. V gene TRBV6-1 combines with J gene TRBJ2-5; the match to TRBD2 covers 10 bases. The junction had 7 bases not matched to a gene; V was cut back by 3 bases and J by 0 bases. This CDR3 comprises 17 residues. Germline loops: CDR1 MNHNS, CDR2 SASEGT. In DNA form, the CDR3 reads TGTGCCAGCAGTGATGGCCTGACTAGCGGGTACCAAGAGACCCAGTACTTC. This codes for CASSDGLTSGYQETQYF.

To note about this clonotype: The conserved closing phenylalanine or tryptophan is absent in this CDR3, likely reflecting a read error. This chain uses TRBV6-5 with TRBJ2-7; D is uncertain. CDR1 MNHEY and CDR2 SVGAGI come from the germline V gene. This CDR3 contains 16 residues. The CDR3 region is CASSHSIQRSSYEQYS. CDR3 DNA: TGTGCCAGCAGTCACTCGATACAGAGGAGCTCCTACGAGCAGTACTCC.

In this sample, this clonotype turned up many times. The chain is built from TRBV6-1 and TRBJ2-2; D is uncertain. Germline lookup yields CDR1 MNHNS and CDR2 SASEGT. V gave up 4 bases and J gave up 9 bases, with 9 bases separating them. The CDR3 contains 12 residues. CDR3 nucleotides: TGTGCCAGCAGTGCGGTTAGCAGGGAGCTGTTTTTT. It yields the protein CASSAVSRELFF.

A remark on this clonotype: Being one base from a much bigger clone, this may be a read error. The V call is TRBV6-1, the J call TRBJ2-1; unclear D gene. CDR1 is MNHNS, CDR2 SASEGT, per germline. The CDR3 runs to 13 residues. CDR3 residues: CASSWTSYDEQFF. The CDR3, as DNA: TGTGCCAGCAGTTGGACCTCCTACGATGAGCAGTTCTTC.

The rearrangement links TRBV29-1 to TRBJ1-1; D not resolved. Trimming removed 8 bases at V and 4 bases at J, with 17 bases between. Germline V CDR1 and CDR2: SQVTM, ANQGSEA. CDR3 length equals 13 residues. As DNA, the CDR3 is TGCAGCATTGTGGCCCTAGCGGCCACTGAAGCTTTCTTT. It encodes CSIVALAATEAFF.

As to this clonotype: Lacking the conserved final phenylalanine or tryptophan, this CDR3 likely reflects a read error. V and J are TRBV11-2 and TRBJ2-7; perhaps TRBD1 as D (7 bases). CDR1 and CDR2 (germline): SGHAT, FQNNGV. This CDR3 region has 16 residues. The CDR3 coding sequence is TGTGCCTGCAGCTTAGCGTCGGGGGCAGGGGGCTACGAGCAGTACTTA. Translating it yields CACSLASGAGGYEQYL.

The V call is TRBV12-3 or TRBV12-4, the J call TRBJ2-1, with D unclear. CDR3 size: 11 residues. The V and J ends lost 7 bases and 4 bases respectively, with 5 bases between them. CDR3 residues: CASTIYNEQFF. CDR3 coding DNA: TGTGCCAGCACCATATACAATGAGCAGTTCTTC.

As to this clonotype: This sequence may be a read error, since a much larger clone differs from it by one base. The chain couples TRBV28 to TRBJ2-1; 10 positions agree with TRBD2. V lost 11 bases to trimming and J lost 9 bases; unmatched junction nucleotides: 13. Germline assignment: CDR1 MDHEN and CDR2 SYDVKM. This CDR3 is built from 14 residues. The CDR3 is CASHLGTSVLEQFF. The CDR3 DNA is TGTGCCTCCCATCTGGGGACTAGCGTCCTTGAGCAGTTCTTC.

About this clonotype: This may come from a read error, since a much larger clone is one base off. The rearrangement links TRBV29-1 to TRBJ2-1, with 7 bases lining up with TRBD2. Germline V CDR1 and CDR2: SQVTM, ANQGSEA. The CDR3 runs 16 residues. With 8 bases clipped from V and 3 bases from J, the junction kept 16 bases outside the gene matches. CDR3 loop: CSIVDPAGADYNEQFF. The CDR3 coding sequence is TGCAGCATCGTTGACCCGGCGGGAGCGGACTACAATGAGCAGTTCTTC.